This TCR beta chain is from a study of cytomegalovirus exposure and HLA in healthy donors. Study-wide points: In most subjects, TCR beta sequences reportedly gave accurate predictions of HLA-A and HLA-B alleles.

CDR1 and CDR2 from the germline V gene are SQVTM and ANQGSEA. V was clipped by 7 bases and J by 0 bases, with 12 bases between them. The CDR3 is 13 amino acids. On this clone: Its antigen is not known.

Primers: 60 Vbeta forward and 13 Jbeta reverse. Method: immunoSEQ multiplex PCR; TCRdb's copy keeps in-frame clones and lacks some. This table holds about 110,000 clones, less than 85% found once. Material for sequencing was PBMCs. This sequence originates from a man in his sixties in good health and CMV-seronegative. The chain joins TRBV29-1 to TRBJ1-1; D not certain. CDR3 coding DNA: TGCAGCGATAGGCCGGGGATGAACACTGAAGCTTTCTTT. Protein product: CSDRPGMNTEAFF.